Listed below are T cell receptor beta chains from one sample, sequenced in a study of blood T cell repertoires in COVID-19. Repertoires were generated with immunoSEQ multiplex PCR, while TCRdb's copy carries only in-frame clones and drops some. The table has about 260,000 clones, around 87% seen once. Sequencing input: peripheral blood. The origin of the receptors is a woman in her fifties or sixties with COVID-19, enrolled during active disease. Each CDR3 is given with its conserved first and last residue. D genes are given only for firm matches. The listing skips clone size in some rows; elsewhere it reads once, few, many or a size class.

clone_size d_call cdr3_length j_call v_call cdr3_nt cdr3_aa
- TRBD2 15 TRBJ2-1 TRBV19 TGTGCCAGTAGTATTAGGACTAGCGGGAGTAATGAGCAGTTCTTC CASSIRTSGSNEQFF
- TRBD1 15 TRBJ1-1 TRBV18 TGTGCCAGCTCACCCGGAAAGGGGGCGAACACTGAAGCTTTCTTT CASSPGKGANTEAFF
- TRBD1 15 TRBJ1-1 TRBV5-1 TGCGCCAGCAGCTCCGTAGGGACAGTGAACACTGAAGCTTTCTTT CASSSVGTVNTEAFF
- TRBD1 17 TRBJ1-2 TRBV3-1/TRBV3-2 TGTGCCAGCAGCGCCCGGACAGGGGGTAGGGCTAACTATGGCTACACCTTC CASSARTGGRANYGYTF
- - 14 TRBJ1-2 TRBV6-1 TGTGCCAGCAGTGAAGCGTCGGCGGTGTATGGCTACACCTTC CASSEASAVYGYTF
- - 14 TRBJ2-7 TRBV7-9 TGTGCCAGCAGCTCAACCGGACTCCTAGGCGAGCAGTACTTC CASSSTGLLGEQYF
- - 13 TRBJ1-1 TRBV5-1 TGCGCCAGCAGCTTGGGGGTAGCCACTGAAGCTTTCTTT CASSLGVATEAFF
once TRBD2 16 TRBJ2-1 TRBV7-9 TGTGCCAGCAGCTTGCGGACTAGCGGGAAATACAATGAGCAGTTCTTC CASSLRTSGKYNEQFF
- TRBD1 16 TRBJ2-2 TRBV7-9 TGTGCCAGCAGCCCCGGGACAGGGATGAACACCGGGGAGCTGTTTTTT CASSPGTGMNTGELFF
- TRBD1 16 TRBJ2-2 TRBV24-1 TGTGCCACCAGTTCCGTAGGGACAGGGAACACCGGGGAGCTGTTTTTT CATSSVGTGNTGELFF
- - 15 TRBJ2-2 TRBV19 TGTGCCAGTACCCAACCCGGGGTGATGGCCGGGGAGCTGTTTTTT CASTQPGVMAGELFF
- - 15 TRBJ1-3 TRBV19 TGTGCCAGTAGTGCCTACAGGTCCTCTGGAAACACCATATATTTT CASSAYRSSGNTIYF
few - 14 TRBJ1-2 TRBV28 TGTGCCAGCAGCACAACGCAACCAGGGTATGGCTACACCTTC CASSTTQPGYGYTF
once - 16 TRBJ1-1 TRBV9 TGTGCCAGCAGCGTAGATGTCGGAAGGGGTTCGGCTGAAGCTTTCTTT CASSVDVGRGSAEAFF
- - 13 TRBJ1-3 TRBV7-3 TGTGCCAGCAGCCTGACAGCTGGAAACACCATATATTTT CASSLTAGNTIYF
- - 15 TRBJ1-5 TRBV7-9 TGTGCCAGCAGTCTAGACGGTAGAGGCAATCAGCCCCAGCATTTT CASSLDGRGNQPQHF
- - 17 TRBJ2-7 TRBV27 TGTGCCAGCAGACGGGCCGGAGGGACAGCCTCCTCCTACGAGCAGTACTTC CASRRAGGTASSYEQYF
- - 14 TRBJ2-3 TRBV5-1 TGCGCCAGCAGCTTGGAGGGGGGCACAGATACGCAGTATTTT CASSLEGGTDTQYF
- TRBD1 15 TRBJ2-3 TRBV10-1 TGCGCCAGCAGTCCAGGGACAGGAAGCACAGATACGCAGTATTTT CASSPGTGSTDTQYF
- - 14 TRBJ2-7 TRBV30 TGTGCCTCAAGTCCTGGCGGCCCCTCCTACGAGCAGTACTTC CASSPGGPSYEQYF
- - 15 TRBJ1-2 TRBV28 TGTGCCAGCAGTTTATCTCTACGGGGGGCGCTTGGCTACACCTTC CASSLSLRGALGYTF
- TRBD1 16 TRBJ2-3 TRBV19 TGTGCCAGTCAGGCCTCCGGGACAGGGCGCACAGATACGCAGTATTTT CASQASGTGRTDTQYF
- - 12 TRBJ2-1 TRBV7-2 TGTGCCAGCAGCTTAGCTTGGCATGAGCAGTTCTTC CASSLAWHEQFF
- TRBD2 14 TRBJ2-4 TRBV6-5 TGTGCCAGCAGATGGGCTAGCGGCCAAAACATTCAGTACTTC CASRWASGQNIQYF
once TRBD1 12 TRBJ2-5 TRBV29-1 TGCAGCTCACGACAGGGGGAAGAGACCCAGTACTTC CSSRQGEETQYF
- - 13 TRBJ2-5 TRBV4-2 TGTGCCAGCAGCCTAGACAGCCAAGAGACCCAGTACTTC CASSLDSQETQYF
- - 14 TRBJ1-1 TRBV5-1 TGCGCCAGCAGCTTGGATGCGGGGGGCGGAGAAGCTTTCTTT CASSLDAGGGEAFF
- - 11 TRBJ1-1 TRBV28 TGTGCCACCTCTGGCGGGGCTGAAGCTTTCTTT CATSGGAEAFF
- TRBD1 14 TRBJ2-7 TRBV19 TGTGCCAGTAGCCGGACAGGGGGAAATTACGAGCAGTACTTC CASSRTGGNYEQYF
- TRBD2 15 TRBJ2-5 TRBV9 TGTGCCAGCAGCCCCGGGACTAGCGCTCAAGAGACCCAGTACTTC CASSPGTSAQETQYF
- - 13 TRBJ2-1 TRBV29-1 TGCAGCGTTGAGGGTCCTAGCCTCAATGAGCAGTTCTTC CSVEGPSLNEQFF
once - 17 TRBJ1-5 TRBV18 TGTGCCAGCTCTACAACAGCCCCCGGCGCCAGCAATCAGCCCCAGCATTTT CASSTTAPGASNQPQHF
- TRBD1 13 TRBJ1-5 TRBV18 TGTGCCAGCTCAGGGACAGCGGTCTCAGCCCAGCATTTT CASSGTAVSAQHF
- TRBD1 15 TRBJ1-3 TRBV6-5 TGTGCCAGCAGTTTGACAGGGAGATCTGGAAACACCATATATTTT CASSLTGRSGNTIYF
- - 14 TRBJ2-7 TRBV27 TGTGCCAGCAGTTTAATCGGGAGCTCCTACGAGCAGTACTTC CASSLIGSSYEQYF
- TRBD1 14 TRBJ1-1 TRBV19 TGTGCCAGTAGTACGGGACAGGGAAACACTGAAGCTTTCTTT CASSTGQGNTEAFF
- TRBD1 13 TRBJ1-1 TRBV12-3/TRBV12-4 TGTGCCAGCAGTCTTAAGACAGGGACTGAAGCTTTCTTT CASSLKTGTEAFF
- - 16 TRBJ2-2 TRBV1 - CTSSQEVGIGTGELFF
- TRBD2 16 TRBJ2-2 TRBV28 TGTGCCAGCTGGACTAGCGGAGGAAAGAACACCGGGGAGCTGTTTTTT CASWTSGGKNTGELFF
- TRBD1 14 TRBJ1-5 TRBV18 TGTGCCAGCTCACCGACAGGGGGCAAACAGCCCCAGCATTTT CASSPTGGKQPQHF
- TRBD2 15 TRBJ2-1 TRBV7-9 TGTGCCAGCAGCGATAGCGGGAAGGCGTACAATGAGCAGTTCTTC CASSDSGKAYNEQFF
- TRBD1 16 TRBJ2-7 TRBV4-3 TGCGCCAGCAGCCAATCCCCGTCAGGGGGCAATTACGAGCAGTACTTC CASSQSPSGGNYEQYF
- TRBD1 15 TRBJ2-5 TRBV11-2 TGTGCCAGCAGCTTAGGTTGGCAGGGGGCTGAGACCCAGTACTTC CASSLGWQGAETQYF
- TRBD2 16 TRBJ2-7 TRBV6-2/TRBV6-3 TGTGCCAGCAGCCGGCCGACTAGCGGGAGTATGGAAGAGCAGTACTTC CASSRPTSGSMEEQYF
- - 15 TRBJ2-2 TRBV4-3 TGCGCCAGCAGCCTACTCGAGAGAAGTACCGGGGAGCTGTTTTTT CASSLLERSTGELFF
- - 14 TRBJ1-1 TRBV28 TGTGCCAGCAGTTCTTTAAATGGGGCGGCTGAAGCTTTCTTT CASSSLNGAAEAFF
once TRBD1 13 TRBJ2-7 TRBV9 TGTGCCAGCAGCGCGACAGGGCCGGGGGAGCAGTACTTC CASSATGPGEQYF
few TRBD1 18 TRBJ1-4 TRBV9 TGTGCCAGCAGCGTAGGGGTCGGGACAGGGGGGACTAATGAAAAACTGTTTTTT CASSVGVGTGGTNEKLFF
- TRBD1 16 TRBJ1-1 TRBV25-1 TGTGCCAGCAGTGCTCTGAGGACAGGGCTGGACACTGAAGCTTTCTTT CASSALRTGLDTEAFF
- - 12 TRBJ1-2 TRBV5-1 TGCGCCAGCAGCTTGGCCTACAGGGACCACACCTTC CASSLAYRDHTF
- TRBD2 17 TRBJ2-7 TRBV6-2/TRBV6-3 TGTGCCAGCAGTTACCCTCGGGCTAGCGGGAGATCCTACGAGCAGTACTTC CASSYPRASGRSYEQYF
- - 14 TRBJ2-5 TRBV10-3 TGTGCCACCAAAGCACAGGGAAGGTCGGAGACCCAGTACTTC CATKAQGRSETQYF
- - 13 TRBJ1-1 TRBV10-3 TGTGCCATCAGTGAGTATGCAACTACCGAAGCTTTCTTT CAISEYATTEAFF